This T cell receptor beta chain was retrieved from a study of cytomegalovirus exposure and HLA in healthy donors. Whole-study results and caveats: Altogether, some 170 TCR beta chains were recorded as cytomegalovirus-associated. An assumption of roughly uniform sequencing depth across donors underlay the presence/absence analyses.

This clone was detected only once. Its matching antigen is unknown. The CDR3 contains 13 residues. Germline CDR1 and CDR2: SQVTM and ANQGSEA. V lost 3 bases to trimming and J lost 2 bases, with 11 bases between them. It was with 60 Vbeta and 13 Jbeta primers that the PCR ran. The data were produced by immunoSEQ multiplex PCR, yet TCRdb's version contains in-frame clones alone and is incomplete. Of around 100,000 clones in the sample, about 85% were seen once. The TCR sequence derives from a female donor in good health and CMV-seropositive. Sequenced sample: PBMCs. The chain carries TRBV29-1 and TRBJ2-7; unclear D gene. CDR3 in amino acids: CSVEIPGTYEQYF. In DNA, the CDR3 is TGCAGCGTTGAGATCCCAGGAACCTACGAGCAGTACTTC.